This T cell receptor beta chain came from a study of blood T cell repertoires in COVID-19. Study information: There were acute and convalescent COVID-19 samples, and they came from the United States, Italy and Spain.

Original processing notes: Estimation of nucleated cell counts relied on the amplification of reference gene primers. Assay: immunoSEQ multiplex PCR; the TCRdb copy retains only in-frame clones and omits some. Clonal size and the V and J genes are those of that table, whereas D and trimming came from the DNA. The sample consists of more than 300,000 clones, about 93% of them appearing once. Germline-derived CDR1 and CDR2 are MNHEY and SVGAGI. Trimming cost V 2 bases and J 0 bases, with 13 bases left between them. The CDR3 consists of 16 residues. Sequenced input: peripheral blood. V usage is TRBV6-5 and J usage is TRBJ1-1; TRBD1 is a possible D gene (6 bases). This clonotype was sampled from a woman between 18 and 30 years old who had recovered from COVID-19. CDR3 sequence reads: CASSYEARGMNTEAFF. In DNA form, the CDR3 reads TGTGCCAGCAGTTACGAAGCCAGGGGAATGAACACTGAAGCTTTCTTT.